The clone carrying this T cell receptor (beta chain) was counted many times. Its matching antigen is unknown. This specimen comes from a study of response to subunit inactivated influenza vaccine. Study-level results: Few additional T cells are recruited per seasonal influenza vaccination, authors suggested.

TCRdb reprocessed the RT-PCR reads via MiXCR and lists one record per CDR3 protein. Altogether about 530,000 distinct CDR3 sequences are present, 10% to 15% being singletons, with the ten largest covering 13%. The sequenced sample was PBMCs from blood, obtained more than 35 days after vaccination. The sequence derives from a man aged 50-60 years who received an inactivated influenza vaccine.

The CDR3 sequence is CASSMGPTYEQFF. In DNA form, the CDR3 reads TGTGCCAGCAGCATGGGACCTACGTATGAGCAGTTCTTC. The rearrangement joins TRBV11-2 to TRBJ2-1; D may match TRBD1 or TRBD2 (5 bases each). The CDR3 sequence is 13 residues long. The germline CDR1 and CDR2 sequences are SGHAT and FQNNGV. Deletions cut 5 bases from V and 8 bases from J, with 13 bases between. Variable domain in full (rest from reference TRBV11-2 and TRBJ2-1): EAGVAQSPRYKIIEKRQSVAFWCNPISGHATLYWYQQILGQGPKLLIQFQNNGVVDDSQLPKDRFSAERLKGVDSTLKIQPAKLEDSAVYLCASSMGPTYEQFFGPGTRLTVL.